The 11 T cell receptor beta chains listed next were all sequenced from one sample in a study of memory CD4+ T cells and cytomegalovirus serostatus. The sort gate was single viable CD3+CD4+CD8-CD45RO+ cells for memory CD4+ T cells. Method: immunoSEQ multiplex PCR; TCRdb's copy keeps in-frame clones and lacks some. The sample lists 60,000 to 70,000 clones; roughly 75% were seen once. Sequencing used memory CD4+ T cells from blood. These receptors originate from an adult in good health and CMV-seronegative. Some clones in this sample may be carry-over from other donors' samples.

The V call is TRBV19, the J call TRBJ1-3; maybe TRBD1 (5 bases). The V end lost 5 bases, the J end lost 2 bases, and 10 bases lay between the germline ends. Germline CDR1 is LNHDA and CDR2 is SQIVND (reference sequence). This CDR3 spans 14 amino acids. CDR3 nucleotide sequence: TGTGCCAGTAGTCCACAGGTAACTGGAAACACCATATATTTT. Protein sequence: CASSPQVTGNTIYF.

As regards this clone: The sample contains more than one DNA sequence encoding this CDR3. The chain uses TRBV4-3 and TRBJ2-2; 9 bases fit TRBD1. Germline V gives CDR1 LGHNA, CDR2 YSLEER. There are 15 residues in the CDR3. V was clipped by 2 bases and J by 5 bases; unmatched bases: 3. CDR3 protein: CASSQSTGGTGELFF. The DNA of the CDR3 is TGCGCCAGCAGCCAATCGACAGGGGGTACCGGGGAGCTGTTTTTT.

This rearrangement joins TRBV5-6 to TRBJ2-3; D call uncertain. Per the germline V gene, CDR1 is SGHDT and CDR2 is YYEEEE. This CDR3 is 12 amino acids long. With 0 bases removed from V and 9 bases from J, the gap between germline ends came to 8 bases. This chain's CDR3 is CASSLAASTQYF. CDR3 bases: TGTGCCAGCAGCTTGGCGGCATCGACGCAGTATTTT.

This chain joins TRBV4-3 and TRBJ2-7; D may be TRBD2 (5 bases). The CDR3 spans 15 residues. Germline V gene sequence: CDR1 LGHNA, CDR2 YSLEER. V was clipped by 0 bases and J by 4 bases, with 13 bases between them. The CDR3 loop is CASSQEASLKYEQYF. CDR3 sequence (DNA): TGCGCCAGCAGCCAAGAAGCTAGCTTAAAGTACGAGCAGTACTTC.

Judged by abundance, this clone is medium-sized. The rearrangement uses TRBV28 and TRBJ1-1; D gene ambiguous. CDR1 MDHEN and CDR2 SYDVKM come from the germline V gene. Trimming took off 7 bases at V and 0 bases at J, with 9 bases between the two ends. This CDR3 contains 13 residues. The CDR3 region is CASNDNMNTEAFF. The CDR3 DNA reads as TGTGCCAGCAACGATAACATGAACACTGAAGCTTTCTTT. Supplemented by reference TRBV28 and TRBJ1-1, the full variable domain reads DVKVTQSSRYLVKRTGEKVFLECVQDMDHENMFWYRQDPGLGLRLIYFSYDVKMKEKGDIPEGYSVSREKKERFSLILESASTNQTSMYLCASNDNMNTEAFFGQGTRLTVV.

The chain employs TRBV2 and TRBJ2-5; 10 bases align to TRBD1. From germline, CDR1 is SNHLY and CDR2 FYNNEI. This CDR3 region has 15 residues. The V gene end was trimmed by 1 base and the J gene end by 5 bases; junction bases not matched to a gene: 4. The CDR3 spells CASSEESTGGETQYF. The CDR3 DNA sequence: TGTGCCAGCAGTGAAGAGTCGACAGGGGGCGAGACCCAGTACTTC. Complete variable domain (other parts from reference TRBV2 and TRBJ2-5): EPEVTQTPSHQVTQMGQEVILRCVPISNHLYFYWYRQILGQKVEFLVSFYNNEISEKSEIFDDQFSVERPDGSNFTLKIRSTKLEDSAMYFCASSEESTGGETQYFGPGTRLLVL.

The chain has TRBV5-4 and TRBJ1-4; possibly TRBD1 for D (5 bases). This CDR3 is 14 amino acids long. Deletions cut 3 bases from V and 6 bases from J, with 12 bases between. Germline V lookup: CDR1 SGHNT, CDR2 YYREEE (reference sequence). CDR3 coding DNA: TGTGCCAGCAGCTCCGACAGCGCCGATGAAAAACTGTTTTTT. Translated, it gives CASSSDSADEKLFF.

The genes are TRBV23-1 and TRBJ2-2, with TRBD1 identical over 8 bases. TRBV23-1 is an ORF, and what it does is uncertain. J was trimmed by 7 bases and V by 1 base; bases with no gene match: 11. The CDR3 is 17 amino acids. DNA for the CDR3: TGCGCCAGCAGTCAATATCGGGCGACAGGGGAAGACGGGGAGCTGTTTTTT. Protein product: CASSQYRATGEDGELFF.

This chain links TRBV19 with TRBJ2-3; D gene ambiguous. Germline assignment: CDR1 LNHDA and CDR2 SQIVND (reference sequence). Trimming shortened V by 5 bases and J by 1 base, and 10 bases separated the two germline ends. This CDR3 contains 14 residues. CDR3 sequence: CASSPNRGTDTQYF. DNA for the CDR3: TGTGCCAGTAGTCCTAATAGGGGCACAGATACGCAGTATTTT. Supplemented by reference TRBV19 and TRBJ2-3, the full variable domain reads DGGITQSPKYLFRKEGQNVTLSCEQNLNHDAMYWYRQDPGQGLRLIYYSQIVNDFQKGDIAEGYSVSREKKESFPLTVTSAQKNPTAFYLCASSPNRGTDTQYFGPGTRLTVL.

This chain joins TRBV7-2 and TRBJ2-7; a possible D gene is TRBD2 (6 bases). V was cut by 6 bases and J by 4 bases, with 16 bases left in between. Germline CDR1 reads SGHTA; CDR2 reads FQGNSA. The length of the CDR3 is 14 residues. The CDR3, as DNA: TGTGCCAGCAGTGTGATTCGGGACTCTTACGAGCAGTACTTC. Protein sequence: CASSVIRDSYEQYF.

This chain uses TRBV7-6 with TRBJ2-1, with unresolved D. V lost 1 base to trimming and J lost 3 bases, with 16 bases between them. The CDR3 runs to 17 residues. CDR1 SGHVS and CDR2 FNYEAQ come from the germline V gene. CDR3 coding DNA: TGTGCCAGCAGCTTAGGTGCTTTGCGCGGCCGCTACAATGAGCAGTTCTTC. Amino acids: CASSLGALRGRYNEQFF. The whole variable domain, filled in from reference TRBV7-6 and TRBJ2-1, reads GAGVSQSPRYKVTKRGQDVALRCDPISGHVSLYWYRQALGQGPEFLTYFNYEAQQDKSGLPNDRFSAERPEGSISTLTIQRTEQRDSAMYRCASSLGALRGRYNEQFFGPGTRLTVL.